Presented here are 15 T cell receptor beta chains from one specimen sequenced in a study of identical twins. TCRdb independently ran MiXCR on the 5' RACE reads; one entry per CDR3 protein. There are hundreds of thousands of distinct CDR3 sequences in the sample; 20% to 25% occur only once, and 4% to 5.5% lies in the top ten. These data also formed part of another study, on T cells expressing NK-cell markers.

Sequenced: PBMCs. The receptors shown here come from a young woman in good health.

In this sample, this clonotype turned up a few times. The gene calls are TRBV6-1 and TRBJ2-3, with D perhaps TRBD2 (5 bases). Trimming left V 7 bases short and J 6 bases short, with 14 bases between. The germline CDR1 and CDR2 sequences are MNHNS and SASEGT. This CDR3 comprises 13 residues. Here the CDR3 reads CASMAPGSDTQYF. CDR3 nucleotide sequence: TGTGCCAGCATGGCCCCGGGGAGCGATACGCAGTATTTT.

J is TRBJ2-5 and V is TRBV12-3 or TRBV12-4; D call uncertain. Trimming pared 8 bases from V and 0 bases from J, leaving 4 bases between. CDR3 length: 11 amino acids. In DNA, the CDR3 is TGTGCCAGCCTACACCAAGAGACCCAGTACTTC. As protein: CASLHQETQYF.

V usage is TRBV7-2 and J usage is TRBJ2-3, with a weak D call TRBD2 (5 bases). This CDR3 comprises 13 residues. CDR1 is SGHTA and CDR2 is FQGNSA in the germline V gene. Trimming pared 3 bases from V and 6 bases from J, leaving 10 bases between. The CDR3 DNA is TGTGCCAGCAGCTTTAGCGCACGGGATACGCAGTATTTT. Translated: CASSFSARDTQYF.

V gene TRBV20-1 combines with J gene TRBJ2-1; TRBD2 matches at 12 bases. The CDR3 covers 14 residues. The V gene end was trimmed by 6 bases and the J gene end by 6 bases; junction bases not matched to a gene: 6. The germline CDR1 and CDR2 sequences are DFQATT and SNEGSKA (reference sequence). The chain's CDR3 is CSAPTSGSGNEQFF. In nucleotides, the CDR3 is TGCAGTGCGCCGACTAGCGGGAGTGGCAATGAGCAGTTCTTC.

J is TRBJ2-7 and V is TRBV7-7; D perhaps matches TRBD2 (6 bases). CDR3 size: 14 residues. V dropped 5 bases and J dropped 6 bases, with 17 bases sitting between them. Germline V gives CDR1 SSHAT, CDR2 FNYEAQ (reference sequence). The CDR3 DNA follows: TGTGCCAGCAGCCCCGGGACTTTTCCGGCCGAGCAGTACTTC. Residues: CASSPGTFPAEQYF.

The V and J genes are TRBV5-6 and TRBJ2-1, with 11 bases that match TRBD2. The ends lost 4 bases at V and 10 bases at J; junction bases unmatched: 7. The CDR3 sequence is 14 residues long. Germline values: CDR1 SGHDT, CDR2 YYEEEE. The CDR3 region is CASSPLAGVSEQFF. In DNA form, the CDR3 reads TGTGCCAGCAGCCCACTAGCGGGAGTTTCCGAGCAGTTCTTC. Together with reference TRBV5-6 and TRBJ2-1, the CDR3 gives the full variable domain: DAGVTQSPTHLIKTRGQQVTLRCSPKSGHDTVSWYQQALGQGPQFIFQYYEEEERQRGNFPDRFSGHQFPNYSSELNVNALLLGDSALYLCASSPLAGVSEQFFGPGTRLTVL.

The chain recombines TRBV5-1 with TRBJ1-4, with TRBD1 matching over 7 bases. The CDR3 spans 13 residues. Looked up from germline, CDR1 is SGHRS and CDR2 is YFSETQ. V shed 2 bases, J shed 5 bases, and the junction held 0 bases outside the gene matches. CDR3 nucleotide sequence: TGCGCCAGCAGCTTACAGGGGAATGAAAAACTGTTTTTT. This sequence encodes CASSLQGNEKLFF. Combining the CDR3 with reference TRBV5-1 and TRBJ1-4 gives the whole variable domain KAGVTQTPRYLIKTRGQQVTLSCSPISGHRSVSWYQQTPGQGLQFLFEYFSETQRNKGNFPGRFSGRQFSNSRSEMNVSTLELGDSALYLCASSLQGNEKLFFGSGTQLSVL.

The V call is TRBV12-3 or TRBV12-4, the J call TRBJ2-7, with D maybe TRBD2 (6 bases). The CDR3 totals 14 residues. V gave up 6 bases and J gave up 3 bases, with 15 bases separating them. The CDR3: CASSLGVAVYEQYF. The CDR3 DNA follows: TGTGCCAGCAGCCTTGGGGTAGCGGTCTACGAGCAGTACTTC.

This clonotype was seen only a few times. The genes are TRBV20-1 and TRBJ2-1; TRBD2 agrees at 10 bases. Germline values: CDR1 DFQATT, CDR2 SNEGSKA (reference sequence). V lost 7 bases and J lost 5; bases outside the gene matches: 8. The CDR3 loop spans 14 amino acids. The CDR3 coding sequence is TGCAGTGACACTGGACTAGCGGTAGACAATGAGCAGTTCTTC. Amino acid sequence: CSDTGLAVDNEQFF.

This chain links TRBV6-2 or TRBV6-3 with TRBJ2-1, with 12 positions matching TRBD2. CDR3 length: 15 amino acids. V trimming: 3 bases; J trimming: 7 bases; junction bases outside the gene matches: 4. CDR1 is MNHEY, CDR2 SVGEGT, per germline. Written as DNA, the CDR3 is TGTGCCAGCAGTTATTTACTAGCGGGAGGTAATGAGCAGTTCTTC. Its protein is CASSYLLAGGNEQFF.

CDR3 sequence: CSASPPGAGRALGNEQFF. DNA of the CDR3: TGCAGTGCTAGTCCCCCGGGGGCCGGGAGGGCCCTCGGGAATGAGCAGTTCTTC. The V and J genes are TRBV20-1 and TRBJ2-1; 8 nucleotides line up with TRBD2. This CDR3 is built from 18 residues. After removal of 3 bases from V and 7 bases from J, the junction contained 20 bases not matched to a gene. Germline CDR1 is DFQATT and CDR2 is SNEGSKA (reference sequence).

This clonotype was recorded many times. The rearrangement uses TRBV6-2 or TRBV6-3 and TRBJ2-2, with a weak D call TRBD2 (7 bases). Germline V gene sequence: CDR1 MNHEY, CDR2 SVGEGT. This CDR3 is built from 14 residues. Trimming removed 5 bases from V and 6 bases from J, with 13 bases in between. The CDR3 DNA reads TGTGCCAGCAGTCCGATCGGGGGGCCCGGGGAGCTGTTTTTT. Translated, it gives CASSPIGGPGELFF.

The gene calls are TRBV6-1 and TRBJ2-1, with TRBD1 matching 10 bases. CDR3 length: 15 amino acids. Per the germline V gene, CDR1 is MNHNS and CDR2 is SASEGT. V lost 6 bases and J lost 4; bases outside the gene matches: 6. DNA of the CDR3: TGTGCCAGCAGAGTAGGACAGGGGGGTTACAATGAGCAGTTCTTC. Translating gives CASRVGQGGYNEQFF.

This clonotype was counted at least ten times. The genes are TRBV20-1 and TRBJ1-6, with no clear D. Germline CDR1 DFQATT, CDR2 SNEGSKA (reference sequence). This CDR3 region has 14 residues. V was trimmed by 4 bases and J by 0 bases, leaving 7 bases between them. CDR3 in DNA: TGCAGTGCTACCCGAAGCTCCTATAATTCACCCCTCCACTTT. This encodes CSATRSSYNSPLHF.

The chain recombines TRBV10-3 with TRBJ2-5; D is possibly TRBD2 (6 bases). The V gene's germline CDR1 is ENHRY and CDR2 SYGVKD. Trimming took off 10 bases at V and 5 bases at J, with 11 bases between the two ends. The CDR3 is made up of 11 amino acids. This CDR3 is CATGGVETQYF. The CDR3 bases are TGTGCCACCGGAGGGGTGGAGACCCAGTACTTC.